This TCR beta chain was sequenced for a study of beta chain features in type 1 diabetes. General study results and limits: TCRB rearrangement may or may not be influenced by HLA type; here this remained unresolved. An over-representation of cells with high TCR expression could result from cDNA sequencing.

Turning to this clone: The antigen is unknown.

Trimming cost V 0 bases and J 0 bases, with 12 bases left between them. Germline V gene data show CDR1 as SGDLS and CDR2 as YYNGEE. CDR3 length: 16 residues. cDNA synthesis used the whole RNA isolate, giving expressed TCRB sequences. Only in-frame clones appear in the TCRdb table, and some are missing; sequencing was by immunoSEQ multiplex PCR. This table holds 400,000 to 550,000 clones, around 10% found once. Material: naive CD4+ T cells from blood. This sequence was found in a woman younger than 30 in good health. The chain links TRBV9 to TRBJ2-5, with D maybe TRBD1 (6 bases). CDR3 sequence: CASSVGSGTYQETQYF. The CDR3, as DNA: TGTGCCAGCAGCGTAGGGTCCGGGACATACCAAGAGACCCAGTACTTC.